These 9 T cell receptor beta chains were all obtained from the same sample, sequenced in a study of T cells after yellow fever vaccination. One entry per CDR3 protein results from TCRdb running MiXCR on the 5' RACE reads. This sample has fewer than 650,000 distinct CDR3 sequences, with 20% to 25% found just once. The sample in question was PBMCs, obtained approximately 22 days after the first yellow fever vaccination. The receptors shown here come from a man aged 18 to 30 who received the YFV17D yellow fever vaccine.

This clonotype has ten or more counts. The chain uses TRBV6-5 and TRBJ2-7, with TRBD1 matching 7 bases. CDR3 size: 15 residues. Trimming took 2 bases from V and 6 from J; bases not matched to a gene: 10. CDR1 and CDR2 (germline): MNHEY, SVGAGI. This chain's CDR3 is CASSYVGVGGSEQYF. The CDR3 nucleotides are TGTGCCAGCAGTTACGTAGGGGTAGGGGGCAGCGAGCAGTACTTC.

The chain joins TRBV12-3 or TRBV12-4 to TRBJ1-6; no reliable D call. The CDR3 is 14 residues long. The V gene lost 5 bases and the J gene lost 4 bases, with 9 bases spanning the gap. CDR3 protein: CASSVGPYNSPLHF. Written as DNA, the CDR3 is TGTGCCAGCAGTGTCGGACCTTATAATTCACCCCTCCACTTT.

V and J are TRBV19 and TRBJ2-1; TRBD1 agrees at 10 bases. The CDR3 has 14 residues. CDR1 and CDR2 (germline): LNHDA, SQIVND (reference sequence). Trimming removed 6 bases from V and 4 bases from J; junction bases left unmatched: 3. Here the CDR3 DNA reads TGTGCCAGTAGGGGGACAGGGGAATACAATGAGCAGTTCTTC. Its protein is CASRGTGEYNEQFF.

The chain has TRBV7-2 and TRBJ2-2, with 10 bases that match TRBD1. Germline V gives CDR1 SGHTA, CDR2 FQGNSA. The CDR3 is made up of 20 amino acids. V trimming: 6 bases; J trimming: 6 bases; junction bases outside the gene matches: 22. The CDR3 DNA is TGTGCCAGCAGTTTACCGTTCCGGGACAGGGGAGTTGAGGTGGCCGGGGAGCTGTTTTTT. Its translation: CASSLPFRDRGVEVAGELFF. Filled out from reference TRBV7-2 and TRBJ2-2, the complete variable domain reads GAGVSQSPSNKVTEKGKDVELRCDPISGHTALYWYRQSLGQGLEFLIYFQGNSAPDKSGLPSDRFSAERTGGSVSTLTIQRTQQEDSAVYLCASSLPFRDRGVEVAGELFFGEGSRLTVL.

The V gene is TRBV7-2, the J gene TRBJ1-1, with no clear D. The ends were cut back, 0 bases at V and 7 bases at J, with 9 bases in the middle. The CDR3 is made up of 13 amino acids. Per the germline V gene, CDR1 is SGHTA and CDR2 is FQGNSA. CDR3 nucleotide sequence: TGTGCCAGCAGCTTAGCGCAGTGGTTTGAAGCTTTCTTT. Residues: CASSLAQWFEAFF.

This chain connects TRBV6-1 to TRBJ2-1; tentatively, D is TRBD2 (6 bases). In germline, CDR1 is MNHNS, CDR2 SASEGT. The CDR3 length is 16 residues. Trimming shortened V by 6 bases and J by 0 bases, and 15 bases separated the two germline ends. The CDR3 DNA reads TGTGCCAGCAGCTCCCTTAGCGGTGGCTCCTACAATGAGCAGTTCTTC. This gives the protein CASSSLSGGSYNEQFF.

The rearrangement joins TRBV4-2 to TRBJ2-5, with a weak D call TRBD2 (5 bases). In germline, CDR1 is LGHNA, CDR2 YNFKEQ. The V end was cut by 0 bases, the J end by 5 bases, with 13 bases between. The CDR3 is 15 residues long. DNA of the CDR3: TGTGCCAGCAGCCAAGAGGGCAACCCGGGGGAGACCCAGTACTTC. Its protein is CASSQEGNPGETQYF.

This clonotype showed up just a few times. The gene calls are TRBV10-1 and TRBJ2-3; D call uncertain. The CDR3 is 17 amino acids. Trimming pared 2 bases from V and 4 bases from J, leaving 19 bases between. Germline CDR1 and CDR2: WNHNN and SYGVQD (reference sequence). In nucleotides, the CDR3 is TGCGCCAGCAGTGAGGCCCGGCTGACTCACATACCAGATACGCAGTATTTT. This translates into CASSEARLTHIPDTQYF.

This chain links TRBV28 with TRBJ2-7; unclear D gene. The CDR3 has 12 residues. With 6 bases removed from V and 7 bases from J, the gap between germline ends came to 13 bases. Germline V CDR1 and CDR2: MDHEN, SYDVKM. The CDR3 sequence: CASSPPVGEQYV. CDR3 nucleotide sequence: TGTGCCAGCAGCCCCCCCGTCGGTGAGCAGTACGTC.